This TCR beta chain was retrieved from a study of cytomegalovirus exposure and HLA in healthy donors (dated by TCRdb to about 2017). Notes on the research overall: An earlier analysis of several hundred of the donors reported about 260 Gb of sequence data and 117 million unique TCR beta sequences obtained from about 170 million T cells. Among approximately 370 genotyped donors of the cohort, an average of approximately 220,000 unique TCR beta nucleotide sequences was sequenced per donor, of which 15% to 20% were non-productive. The study was designed to test whether signatures of past pathogen exposure could be identified by cataloging public T cell receptors. Donor age, sex, ethnicity and CMV serostatus were collected together with the repertoire data. In addition to the first cohort of 666 subjects, a separate validation cohort of 120 different subjects was used. Typing coverage differed by locus: A, B, C, DRB1 and DQB1 were typed in about 620-630 donors, DQA1 in around 500, DPA1 in some 570, and DPB1 in approximately 450. Among the roughly 410 genotyped donors, more than 70% belonged to the genetic ancestry cluster associated with self-reported Caucasian donors. An early release that covered some 640 HLA-typed donors contained about 300 gigabases of sequencing data and about 84 million unique TCR sequences. In an earlier analysis of 500 to 650 of the donors, high-throughput TCR beta sequencing was used to judge whether each TCR beta V gene segment behaved as functional or pseudogenic. In a later genetic analysis, genome-wide SNP genotypes for about three fifths of the roughly 670 donors were used, and that subset was treated as a discovery cohort. Rather than using new phenotypic data, the later analysis identified candidate immune exposures from TCR beta sequences and from how often those sequences occurred across donors. Every discovery cohort repertoire had been produced on one sequencing platform. Class I and class II HLA loci were covered by the typing at four-digit resolution. Roughly 5 DR-DQ haplotypes were treated as single units for association and clustering because of strong linkage in the cohort. A later analysis re-examined previously published TCR beta repertoires from over 500 donors and added high-resolution HLA genotyping to investigate patterns of TCR occurrence. To predict cytomegalovirus infection status, the study brought together high-throughput TCR immunosequencing, statistical association of individual TCRs with disease status, and machine learning. The study profiled the T cell repertoires of 500 to 800 subjects by immunosequencing and related them to cytomegalovirus serostatus.

Libraries were constructed by the immunoSEQ multiplex PCR assay. For the multiplex PCR, a mixture combining 60 forward primers for TCR Vbeta segments and 13 reverse primers for TCR Jbeta segments was used. Amplification of the CDR3 region of rearranged TCR beta genes was performed with a multiplex PCR assay on genomic DNA. On the Illumina HiSeq System, the amplified TCR beta libraries were sequenced as 87-base-pair reads. In the paper's pipeline: In a later analysis, tens of millions of unique TCR beta chains were counted across the approximately 670 repertoires, and about 9.9 million of these chains were shared by at least two donors. A nearest-neighbor algorithm error-corrected the raw reads and collapsed the reads into unique sequences, merging closely related sequences to remove PCR and sequencing errors. Alignment of CDR3 sequences to IMGT reference sequences was used to assign V, D and J gene segments. For a sequence to be retained, a match of at least six nucleotides was required to both a V gene segment and a J gene segment. A rearrangement counted as productive if the CDR3 had no stop codons and remained in frame with V and J, and every other rearrangement counted as non-productive. CDR3 was defined according to IMGT convention as the region running from the second conserved V-encoded cysteine to the conserved J-encoded phenylalanine. In an earlier analysis of roughly 580 of the donors, sequences lacking an unambiguous match to a single V gene segment were excluded. In an earlier analysis of several hundred of the donors, V segments were called functional above 56.7% productive rearrangements and were called segregating when the between-donor standard deviation exceeded 5%. A statistical classification framework was built to diagnose cytomegalovirus status from the catalog of TCR beta chain sequences. V and J gene assignment, in a later analysis, came from comparing TCR nucleotide sequences with IMGT/GENE-DB human TR gene sequences. A later analysis assigned CDR3 sequences and most-parsimonious VDJ recombination scenarios with the TCRdist pipeline. In a later analysis, every TCR beta chain was defined by the combination of its CDR3 amino acid sequence and its V-gene family, and reads without a unique V-gene family were dropped. As a way to deal with suspected cross-contamination and a sequencing artifact, a later analysis dropped roughly 600 nucleotide sequences that were highly shared and had low generation probability. In a later analysis, a clonal expansion index for each public chain was calculated from normalized within-repertoire ranks of inferred template counts. In a later analysis, generation probabilities were computed with a VDJ recombination model fitted to out-of-frame rearrangements, and the resulting probabilities were checked against IGoR. Hypergeometric tests were used in a later analysis to score TCR-TCR, TCR-HLA and TCR-CMV co-occurrence, with a repertoire-size bias correction applied to the TCR pairs. False discovery rates were estimated in a later analysis by permuting HLA or CMV assignments 20 times. A later analysis grouped co-occurring TCRs with DBSCAN, adding TCRdist sequence similarity when clustering within HLA-allele-positive subsets. For co-occurrence clustering, repertoires with fewer than 30,000 or more than 120,000 public chains were excluded, along with four or five repertoires with anomalous nucleotide sharing. Here the immuneACCESS table is served through TCRdb, limited to in-frame sequences with V and J called. Missing clones are a known gap in these copies; in checked studies unresolved V genes cover under half, and the rest lacks a known reason. The DNA gave D and trimming, while V, J and clone size come from that table. The sample table contains 150,000 to 200,000 clones; only one count was recorded for approximately 80% of them. Together, the top ten hold around 6.9% of the sample.

The cohort was made up of 650 to 700 healthy bone marrow donors. All cohort members were sampled while nominally healthy, although unrecorded immune exposures were likely present. The donor was CMV seropositive and was included in the group of 250 to 350 seropositive cohort members. Every donor gave a peripheral blood sample, and the peripheral blood mononuclear cells from that sample were used for TCR beta sequencing. The Qiagen DNeasy Blood Extraction Kit was used to extract genomic DNA from the blood cell samples. Broad study findings and their caveats: A further reported finding was that TCR beta sequences accurately predicted the HLA-A and HLA-B alleles for most subjects in the first cohort. An earlier analysis of 587 of the donors showed that most TCR beta V segments appeared in productive rearrangements either about 90% or about 30% of the time, which broadly matched IMGT annotations. In a later analysis, HLA-associated TCR beta chains showed more clonal expansion and lower generation probabilities than non-associated chains that were equally common. Specific HLA alleles were associated with over 15,000 TCR beta sequences at a false discovery rate of 0.05 in a later analysis. A later genetic analysis reported fewer N-insertions in productive TCRs among donors in an Asian-associated ancestry cluster than the approximately 700-donor mean. The authors suggested that the approach could potentially be generalized to other disease states and immunological phenotypes. Because the 87-base-pair reads could not distinguish some IMGT-functional V segments, including TRBV6-2 and TRBV6-3, those segments were excluded. The earlier analysis of 450 to 700 of the donors excluded some 15 rarely observed V segments, including chromosome 9 orphons, because counts were too low. Most TCR sequences were seen in very few donors, while some public TCRs were found in many individuals. The study gave a list of 150 to 200 TCR beta chains associated with cytomegalovirus. Several of the top co-occurrence clusters appeared to be linked to parvovirus B19, influenza, CMV and Epstein-Barr virus, according to a later analysis. The only immune exposure information available for the cohort was CMV serostatus. Correlated functional status among segregating V segments might reflect linkage disequilibrium, but an unknown experimental factor could not be ruled out. Sequencing depth was assumed to be roughly uniform across donors in the presence/absence analyses, though that assumption may not hold. The classifier was reported to diagnose cytomegalovirus status with high specificity and sensitivity in both the original and validation cohorts. An association between a missense DCLRE1C variant and V-gene and J-gene trimming of TCR beta chains was found in a later genetic analysis and replicated in an independent cohort. According to a later analysis, most CMV-associated TCR beta chains appeared to be HLA-restricted, and the HLA associations seemed to be driven largely by CMV exposure. The sequencing pipeline was judged likely to have produced a cluster of highly shared sequence variants as a technical artifact. According to a later analysis, TCR association rates differed among HLA loci, with DRB1 alleles showing the most associated TCRs and HLA-C alleles showing the fewest. A few of the identified cytomegalovirus-associated TCR beta chains were confirmed in vitro to be specific for cytomegalovirus antigens. HLA typing was unavailable for some donors at each locus, so association tests used only the typed subset. Only TCR beta chains were sequenced in this cohort, and the absence of alpha or paired-chain data limited detectable features. When HLA alleles, especially DR and DQ, strongly co-occurred, TCR associations were difficult to assign to individual alleles.

Details on this clone: Its antigen specificity is not known. Nothing much larger sits one base from this clone, and base qualities are not available.

The CDR3, cysteine through phenylalanine, is 14 amino acids long. Left in the record is the CDR3 DNA by itself, 42 bases read in frame from the first base. The germline V gene (reference sequence) specifies PRHDT as CDR1 and FYEKMQ as CDR2. Trimming takes 5 bases off V and 5 bases off J; junction bases not matched to a gene: 6. The receptor comes from a male donor in good health and CMV-seropositive. The sequenced material came from PBMCs. The chain was built from TRBV13 and TRBJ2-3; TRBD1 matches 8 bases in the middle. The nucleotide sequence reads as follows: TGTGCCAGCAGCAAGACAGGGGATGGAGATACGCAGTATTTT. It encodes CASSKTGDGDTQYF.